Below, one T cell receptor beta chain is given with its context. Its antigen remains unidentified. The data were obtained in a study of CD8 T cells in Susac syndrome. With random hexamers, reverse transcription was performed on about 0.5 to 1 ug of RNA. Amplification of TCR beta CDR3 used immunoSEQ multiplex PCR across 54 Vbeta and 13 Jbeta. TCRdb fed the immunoSEQ multiplex PCR reads into MiXCR, producing one record per CDR3 protein. The sample consists of 80,000 to 90,000 distinct CDR3 sequences, 80% to 95% of them appearing once. CDR3 length: 14 residues. Germline V gene sequence: CDR1 DFQATT, CDR2 SNEGSKA (reference sequence). The J segment lost 2 bases and the V segment lost 6 bases, leaving 9 bases of the junction unmatched. Whole-study results and caveats: The study recognized that the number of individuals in its TCR sequencing and HLA analysis was relatively small.

The V and J genes are TRBV20-1 and TRBJ2-7; 8 bases map to TRBD2. The sample comprised CD8+ T cells from PBMCs. The TCR sequence derives from a human donor in good health. CDR3 residues: CSARGSTSAYEQYF. The CDR3 region has the DNA TGCAGTGCAAGGGGGTCGACTAGCGCCTACGAGCAGTACTTC.